This record covers a single TCR beta chain. This clonotype has a count of ten or more. Its specific antigen is unknown. It has no much larger one-base neighbor in the sample; base qualities were not kept. This entry is derived from a study of T cells in Graves' hyperthyroidism and ophthalmopathy (dated by TCRdb to about 2019). At the level of the whole study: Peripheral blood was collected at initial diagnosis, before any treatment. TCR Vbeta CDR3 sequencing of 120 to 150 peripheral blood samples (about 45 ophthalmopathy, approximately 80 hyperthyroidism and roughly 17 progressor patients) is reported in the paper. The roughly 100 discovery patients were randomly split 7:3 into training and test sets. The study also compared thyroid tissue and blood T-cell repertoires from several Graves' hyperthyroidism patients. Prospective prediction of ophthalmopathy was tested in an independent validation cohort of 18 to 20 hyperthyroidism patients and 15 to 17 patients who later progressed to ophthalmopathy. TCR V-J signatures able to tell the groups apart were searched for in a discovery cohort of 90 to 100 patients, of whom around 42 had Graves' ophthalmopathy and 57 had stable Graves' hyperthyroidism. Once sampling was done, hyperthyroidism patients were given methimazole at a starting dose of 30 mg daily, whereas ophthalmopathy patients were given high-dose intravenous methylprednisolone. Study-wide conclusions, independent of this receptor: A model built on a 13 V-J signature distinguished ophthalmopathy from stable hyperthyroidism, reaching about 89% sensitivity and around 82% specificity in cross-validation and 80%/75% in testing. Most expanded thyroid clonotypes (frequency above 0.001) were also detected in blood, a finding suggesting that blood repertoires may reflect thyroid immune responses. During validation, the model predicted progression to ophthalmopathy a median of roughly six months ahead of onset, with approximately 70% sensitivity and about 72% specificity. Sample size was not statistically predetermined, and blinding of investigators to group allocation was not performed.

The TCR beta CDR3 regions were amplified from RNA transcripts. The TCR CDR3 was subjected to a first round of RT-PCR using the HTBI primer set and the Qiagen OneStep RT-PCR kit. Libraries were constructed in a second round of multiplex PCR, after which size selection and purification were performed. Sequencing of the libraries was done on an Illumina HiSeq2000 using paired-end 100 bp reads. The authors' analysis ran thus. SOAPnuke was used to process the raw data, with reads discarded if the reads contained adapters or uncalled bases, had a mean Phred below 15, or lacked an exact constant-primer or identifier match. COPE v1.2.5 was used to merge high-quality paired reads, and clonotypes were defined as unique nucleotide sequences. MiTCR v1.1 was used to align clonotypes to the IMGT TRBV, TRBD and TRBJ reference segments. Only V-J combinations with frequency above 0.0001, covering approximately 99% of repertoires, were analysed. A TCS score was defined as the ratio of F50 (clonal expansion) to E x V (chaos), with BLOSUM62-based TCRdist applied between CDR3 peptides within each V-J. Welch's t-statistics and random forest reduced just over 500 V-J features to 10 to 15, which were used in a naive Bayes classifier (R e1071). The public reads were reprocessed in TCRdb via fastp at Q25 and MiXCR, keeping in-frame beta chains. When rows share a CDR3 protein, they turn into one entry using the most common DNA and genes. TCRdb assigned the V and J calls; the authors' analysis was not used. Across this sample there are 210,000 or so distinct CDR3 sequences, with over 15% seen only once. Around 50% of the sample lies in the top ten.

Cut back by 6 bases and 15 bases, the V and J ends lie 21 bases apart. CDR1 and CDR2 were assigned from the germline V gene as MDHEN and SYDVKM. Spanning cysteine to phenylalanine, the CDR3 consists of 13 amino acids. The entry retains the CDR3 DNA only, 39 bases that are in frame from base 1. Graves' hyperthyroidism was defined as stable when no progression to ophthalmopathy occurred over 18 months of follow-up. Hyperthyroidism patients were newly diagnosed, with disease duration under 2 months, and aged 18 to 65 years. Exclusion was applied to patients with uncontrolled infections, other autoimmune diseases, pregnancy or lactation. Diagnoses were based on clinical symptoms, serum thyroxine and TRAb, thyroid ultrasound and orbital computed tomography. PBMCs were separated from 10 ml of fresh peripheral blood using Ficoll-Paque density gradient centrifugation. Total RNA was extracted using Trizol reagent, and RNA quality was assessed on an Agilent 2100 Bioanalyzer.

Sample: blood. The rearranged segments are TRBV28 and TRBJ2-1; the D segment could be TRBD1, given 6 matching bases. This TCR was sampled from a man between 45 and 60 years old with Graves' hyperthyroidism. CDR3 protein: CASSPPDRPWSFF. DNA sequence: TGTGCCAGCAGCCCCCCAGACAGGCCTTGGTCGTTCTTC.